What follows is one T cell receptor beta chain and its context. Described treatment: oral pan-JAK inhibitor, 5-10 mg twice daily. This entry belongs to a study of CD8+ T cells in alopecia areata. Study background: Among treated patients, severity was scored by affected scalp area percentage.

Trimming removed 5 bases from V and 6 bases from J; junction bases left unmatched: 14. This CDR3 comprises 16 residues. Germline lookup yields CDR1 SEHNR and CDR2 FQNEAQ (reference sequence). Isolated RNA was reverse transcribed into cDNA used as the sequencing template. Produced via immunoSEQ multiplex PCR; TCRdb's table is partial and in-frame only. The data contain roughly 140,000 clones, around 82% of them singletons. The TCR comes from a human donor with alopecia areata. J is TRBJ1-2 and V is TRBV7-9; 8 bases fit TRBD1. Source: CD8+ T cells sorted from blood, taken at week 4, from a patient treated with tofacitinib. The CDR3 reads CASSLAGTGTSDGYTF. For the CDR3, the DNA is TGTGCCAGCAGCCTGGCGGGGACAGGTACTTCTGATGGCTACACCTTC.